This entry lists 13 T cell receptor beta chains sequenced from one sample in a study of OX40 agonist ivuxolimab in advanced cancers. Libraries were prepared by immunoSEQ multiplex PCR; TCRdb keeps only in-frame clonotypes and omits some of them. Here the sample spans about 80,000 clones, approximately 94% being singletons. Sequencing used CD4+ or CD8+ T cells sorted from blood, obtained in a trial of the OX40 agonist ivuxolimab. These receptors were obtained from an adult with an advanced solid tumor such as melanoma, head and neck, liver or kidney cancer.

This chain links TRBV5-1 with TRBJ2-7; the D gene is possibly TRBD2 (5 bases). With 0 bases removed from V and 4 bases from J, the gap between germline ends came to 14 bases. Per germline, CDR1 SGHRS and CDR2 YFSETQ. The CDR3 is 15 residues long. The CDR3 region is CASSLGAGGGYEQYF. The CDR3 DNA reads as TGCGCCAGCAGCTTGGGGGCGGGCGGCGGGTACGAGCAGTACTTC.

V is TRBV5-4 and J is TRBJ2-3, with a possible D match to TRBD1 (5 bases). With 4 bases removed from V and 1 base from J, the gap between germline ends came to 10 bases. The CDR3 is 14 amino acids. Germline loops: CDR1 SGHNT, CDR2 YYREEE (reference sequence). In DNA, the CDR3 is TGTGCCAGCAGCCCTAACAGGCGCACAGATACGCAGTATTTT. It specifies CASSPNRRTDTQYF. Together with reference TRBV5-4 and TRBJ2-3, the CDR3 gives the full variable domain: ETGVTQSPTHLIKTRGQQVTLRCSSQSGHNTVSWYQQALGQGPQFIFQYYREEENGRGNFPPRFSGLQFPNYSSELNVNALELDDSALYLCASSPNRRTDTQYFGPGTRLTVL.

V is TRBV28 and J is TRBJ2-7; unclear D gene. Germline V gives CDR1 MDHEN, CDR2 SYDVKM. The CDR3 is 17 residues long. Trimming removed 5 bases from V and 2 bases from J, with 22 bases in between. The CDR3 bases are TGTGCCAGCAGTCTACGGACGAGGTCGGGTCTAGCCTACGAGCAGTACTTC. It specifies CASSLRTRSGLAYEQYF.

The chain carries TRBV9 and TRBJ1-4, with TRBD1 matching 8 bases. The CDR3 extends over 16 amino acids. Germline values: CDR1 SGDLS, CDR2 YYNGEE. Trimming took 3 bases from V and 5 from J; bases not matched to a gene: 9. In nucleotides, the CDR3 is TGTGCCAGCAGCGAGGCCCTTTGGGACAGGAATGAAAAACTGTTTTTT. It yields the protein CASSEALWDRNEKLFF. Full variable domain (rest looked up from reference TRBV9 and TRBJ1-4): DSGVTQTPKHLITATGQRVTLRCSPRSGDLSVYWYQQSLDQGLQFLIQYYNGEERAKGNILERFSAQQFPDLHSELNLSSLELGDSALYFCASSEALWDRNEKLFFGSGTQLSVL.

The chain has TRBV7-9 and TRBJ1-2; weak D call: TRBD1 (5 bases). The CDR3 has 13 residues. V was clipped by 3 bases and J by 4 bases, with 9 bases between them. The germline V gene encodes CDR1 SEHNR and CDR2 FQNEAQ (reference sequence). The DNA for the CDR3 is TGTGCCAGCAGCTTTGCGGGGGGCTATGGCTACACCTTC. Its translation is CASSFAGGYGYTF.

V is TRBV5-1 and J is TRBJ1-3; a possible D gene is TRBD1 (6 bases). The V and J ends lost 4 bases and 0 bases respectively, with 26 bases between them. The length of the CDR3 is 20 residues. CDR1 and CDR2 from the germline V gene are SGHRS and YFSETQ. The CDR3 DNA reads as TGCGCCAGCAGCCGAACCCCCCGACAGGTTCAGGTCGTCTCTGGAAACACCATATATTTT. This codes for CASSRTPRQVQVVSGNTIYF. Together with reference TRBV5-1 and TRBJ1-3, the CDR3 gives the full variable domain: KAGVTQTPRYLIKTRGQQVTLSCSPISGHRSVSWYQQTPGQGLQFLFEYFSETQRNKGNFPGRFSGRQFSNSRSEMNVSTLELGDSALYLCASSRTPRQVQVVSGNTIYFGEGSWLTVV.

J is TRBJ2-5 and V is TRBV15; tentatively, D is TRBD1 or TRBD2 (5 bases each). CDR3 size: 13 residues. CDR1 is LNHNV, CDR2 YYDKDF, per germline (reference sequence). Trimming pared 3 bases from V and 4 bases from J, leaving 9 bases between. The CDR3 nucleotides are TGTGCCACCAGCAGCGGGACCGTAGAGACCCAGTACTTC. Its translation: CATSSGTVETQYF.

The V and J genes are TRBV2 and TRBJ2-5; 8 bases are shared with TRBD1. V trimming: 7 bases; J trimming: 4 bases; junction bases outside the gene matches: 8. Germline values: CDR1 SNHLY, CDR2 FYNNEI. The CDR3 spans 14 residues. The CDR3 sequence is CASTDYRGRETQYF. Here the CDR3 DNA reads TGTGCCAGCACTGACTACAGGGGGAGAGAGACCCAGTACTTC.

This sequence joins TRBV6-5 and TRBJ2-1, with D perhaps being TRBD1 or TRBD2 (5 bases each). Germline V gene data show CDR1 as MNHEY and CDR2 as SVGAGI. Trimming left V 2 bases short and J 0 bases short, with 11 bases between. The CDR3 loop spans 16 amino acids. For the CDR3, the DNA is TGTGCCAGCAGTTACCGGGACGACCCCTCCTACAATGAGCAGTTCTTC. Translated, it gives CASSYRDDPSYNEQFF.

The V and J genes are TRBV7-8 and TRBJ2-5; perhaps D is TRBD1 or TRBD2 (6 bases each). The V and J ends lost 3 bases and 6 bases respectively, with 14 bases between them. Germline V lookup: CDR1 SGHVS, CDR2 FQNEAQ. The CDR3 consists of 14 residues. The CDR3 reads CASSLPGARKTQYF. The CDR3 DNA reads as TGTGCCAGCAGCTTGCCGGGGGCGCGGAAGACCCAGTACTTC.

The chain has TRBV19 and TRBJ2-1, with 8 positions matching TRBD2. The V and J ends lost 7 bases and 1 base, in that order; junction bases with no gene match: 3. CDR1 and CDR2 from the germline V gene are LNHDA and SQIVND (reference sequence). The length of the CDR3 is 14 residues. The CDR3 sequence is CASKAGVSYNEQFF. CDR3 sequence (DNA): TGTGCCAGTAAAGCGGGAGTGTCCTACAATGAGCAGTTCTTC.

This chain links TRBV7-8 with TRBJ2-7, with D unclear. Germline V gene lookup returns CDR1 SGHVS and CDR2 FQNEAQ. With 5 bases removed from V and 6 bases from J, the gap between germline ends came to 17 bases. There are 14 residues in the CDR3. The CDR3, as DNA: TGTGCCAGCAGCCCGGGCCGGGCGTCCGGCGAGCAGTACTTC. Translating it yields CASSPGRASGEQYF.

The chain recombines TRBV5-6 with TRBJ2-3; the match to TRBD2 covers 14 bases. This CDR3 region has 17 residues. Germline assignment: CDR1 SGHDT and CDR2 YYEEEE. With 3 bases clipped from V and 5 bases from J, the junction kept 8 bases outside the gene matches. The chain's CDR3 is CASSSGPGLAGVDTQYF. Here the CDR3 DNA reads TGTGCCAGCAGCTCGGGTCCGGGACTAGCGGGAGTAGATACGCAGTATTTT.